This is a list of T cell receptor beta chains from one sample in a study of CD8 T cells in Susac syndrome. One entry per CDR3 protein, called by TCRdb with MiXCR from the immunoSEQ multiplex PCR reads. Here the sample spans some 110,000 distinct CDR3 sequences, 85% to 95% being singletons. Sequenced sample: CD4+ T cells from PBMCs. The receptor set was obtained from a human donor with multiple sclerosis. Both conserved end residues are trimmed from each CDR3.

V gene	CDR3 protein
TRBV27	ASSPHLPQQGWSTDTQY
TRBV9	ASSVRGTWGEQF
TRBV29-1	SVEGGLDTQY
TRBV20-1	SATGGSTDTQY
TRBV14	ASSHGNREAF
TRBV15	ATSRDFVGTHGYT
TRBV6-1	ASKKPGQNYGYT
TRBV11-2	ASSSRQGTNSPLH
TRBV6-1	ASSEPGGGYT
TRBV6-5	ASSSGNYGYT
TRBV3-1	ASSLANYGYT
TRBV6-5	ASSPGLAGYNEQF
TRBV11-2	ASSLELARTETQY
TRBV4-2	ATSGGDYGYT
TRBV19	ASSPAEDRVTDTQY